This passage covers 7 T cell receptor beta chains from one sample sequenced in a study of cytomegalovirus exposure and HLA in healthy donors. The study ran its PCR with 60 Vbeta and 13 Jbeta primers. This table comes from immunoSEQ multiplex PCR, and its TCRdb copy is limited to in-frame clones, with some not included. The sample holds some 170,000 clones, under 85% seen once. The material sequenced was PBMCs. The receptors originated from a man aged 45-65 years in good health and CMV-seropositive.

The gene calls are TRBV5-1 and TRBJ1-2; the match to TRBD1 covers 7 bases. Germline V lookup: CDR1 SGHRS, CDR2 YFSETQ. This CDR3 spans 15 amino acids. V lost 3 bases, J lost 8 bases, and 13 bases stayed unmatched. The chain's CDR3 is CASSSTGLDPEGYTF. Here the CDR3 DNA reads TGCGCCAGCAGCTCGACAGGGTTAGACCCCGAGGGCTACACCTTC.

The genes are TRBV7-9 and TRBJ2-5; 9 nucleotides line up with TRBD1. The trim removed 5 bases at V and 2 bases at J, leaving 12 bases unmatched. The CDR3 runs to 17 residues. Germline CDR1 reads SEHNR; CDR2 reads FQNEAQ (reference sequence). CDR3 coding DNA: TGTGCCAGCAGCAACACCTCCTACAGGGGGCGTCAAGAGACCCAGTACTTC. Amino acid sequence: CASSNTSYRGRQETQYF.

The chain employs TRBV6-6 and TRBJ1-5, with TRBD1 matching over 9 bases. Germline CDR1 reads MNHNY; CDR2 reads SVGAGI (reference sequence). After removal of 6 bases from V and 2 bases from J, the junction contained 5 bases not matched to a gene. This CDR3 comprises 15 residues. Here the CDR3 DNA reads TGTGCCAGCAGACAGGGGGCGGCTGGCAATCAGCCCCAGCATTTT. Amino acid sequence: CASRQGAAGNQPQHF.

The rearrangement links TRBV28 to TRBJ2-1; perhaps TRBD2 as D (6 bases). This CDR3 spans 14 amino acids. Germline V gene sequence: CDR1 MDHEN, CDR2 SYDVKM. The V gene lost 3 bases and the J gene lost 12 bases, with 18 bases spanning the gap. CDR3 nucleotides: TGTGCCAGCAGTTTGGGCACTGGACTATCCCGGCAGTTCTTC. The encoded protein is CASSLGTGLSRQFF.

This sequence joins TRBV2 and TRBJ1-1; 7 nucleotides line up with TRBD1. V lost 10 bases, J lost 0 bases, and 5 bases stayed unmatched. The germline gives CDR1 SNHLY, CDR2 FYNNEI. The CDR3 contains 13 residues. CDR3 loop: CATTGTVNTEAFF. DNA of the CDR3: TGTGCCACCACCGGGACAGTGAACACTGAAGCTTTCTTT.

This clone was counted a single time. The rearrangement links TRBV28 to TRBJ1-1; tentative D call: TRBD1 (6 bases). Germline V gene lookup returns CDR1 MDHEN and CDR2 SYDVKM. This CDR3 is 13 amino acids long. Between the trimmed V and J ends, which lost 9 bases and 0 bases, there was a span of 11 bases. The CDR3 region is CASLDSMNTEAFF. The CDR3 DNA reads TGTGCCAGTCTGGACAGCATGAACACTGAAGCTTTCTTT.

In its sample, this clone was seen a few times. One junction end disagrees with the germline gene, perhaps due to a read error. The genes are TRBV7-9 and TRBJ2-2; D possibly corresponds to TRBD2 (7 bases). The CDR3 runs 18 residues. Germline V CDR1 and CDR2: SEHNR, FQNEAQ (reference sequence). The CDR3 reads CSSSHRLGGGALAGELFF. CDR3 bases: TGTTCCAGCAGCCACCGCTTGGGGGGGGGCGCCCTCGCCGGGGAGCTGTTTTTT.